This TCR beta chain was observed in a study of beta chain features in type 1 diabetes. V was pared by 4 bases and J by 9 bases, with 14 bases between. This CDR3 contains 12 residues. Germline V CDR1 and CDR2: SGHTS, YDEGEE. About this clone: What it recognizes is unknown.

Study-wide results and caveats: Moderate but significant shortening of TCRB CDR3s was recorded in all four CD4+ subsets from Type 1 diabetes patients.

Expressed TCRB transcripts were sequenced because the entire RNA isolate underwent reverse transcription. Here immunoSEQ multiplex PCR was the method, and the copy in TCRdb shows in-frame clones only, minus some. The sample records 860,000 or so clones, around a sixth being singletons. V gene TRBV5-8 combines with J gene TRBJ2-7; D might be TRBD2 (7 bases). Sequencing was done on a sample of naive CD4+ T cells from blood. This clonotype originated in a woman in her late teens or twenties in good health. In nucleotides, the CDR3 is TGTGCCAGCAGCCTAACGGGGGGCGGGCAGTACTTC. Translating it yields CASSLTGGGQYF.